The table lists the clone carrying this T cell receptor beta chain with a few counts. Its antigen is unknown. The data originate from a study of T-cell reconstitution after alpha-beta-depleted transplantation in children. Study-wide points: Reportedly, only several hundred clones from non-depleted graft cells drove alpha-beta T-cell counts at about two months. The origin of high day-60 TCRbeta diversity in some patients lay in surviving recipient T cells and thymic progenitors. After one year, T-cell counts and TCRbeta diversity mostly came from new T cells.

Preparing the TCRbeta library involved the use of unique molecular identifiers. TCRdb re-called the PCR reads with MiXCR, one entry per CDR3 protein. Among 580,000 or so distinct CDR3 sequences listed, about 21% were seen once. J lost 4 bases, V lost 2 bases, and 12 bases had no gene match. The CDR3 consists of 16 residues. CDR1 is DFQATT, CDR2 SNEGSKA, per germline (reference sequence). This chain links TRBV20-1 with TRBJ2-5, with 8 positions matching TRBD2. Material: PBMCs, mostly from graft donor cells, obtained 360 days after TCRalphabeta/CD19-depleted stem cell transplant. The origin of this receptor is a boy younger than two who had a stem cell transplant for acute myeloid leukemia, so the T cells may come from the graft donor. The DNA for the CDR3 is TGCAGTGCTAGAAATTATAAGGGCGGGGGGCGAGAGACCCAGTACTTC. Translated, it gives CSARNYKGGGRETQYF.